The present T cell receptor (beta chain) was sequenced within a study of blood T cell repertoires in COVID-19. On the study more broadly: T cells, B-cell-depleted T cells, or PBMCs provided the cDNA or gDNA that served as material.

The assay was immunoSEQ multiplex PCR, and TCRdb's table has in-frame clones only and misses some. The table lists roughly 70,000 clones, 70% to 90% of them singletons. This clone has just one count. The sequence came from a man aged 65-85 years with acute or convalescent COVID-19. The sample taken for sequencing was peripheral blood.

The CDR3, as DNA: TGTGCCAGCAGCTTGGGGACTCTCTCTGGAAACACCATATATTTT. It encodes CASSLGTLSGNTIYF. The chain carries TRBV7-2 and TRBJ1-3, with TRBD1 as a possible D gene (5 bases). V was trimmed by 3 bases and J by 0 bases, leaving 9 bases between them. The CDR3 length is 15 residues. Germline CDR1 and CDR2: SGHTA and FQGNSA.